These T cell receptor beta chains were read from a single sample in a study of OX40 agonist ivuxolimab in advanced cancers. Sequencing used immunoSEQ multiplex PCR; TCRdb keeps in-frame clones, though not all of them. The repertoire holds tens of thousands of clones, with 70% to 90% as singletons. The sample was CD4+ or CD8+ T cells sorted from blood, taken in a trial of the OX40 agonist ivuxolimab. These receptors were collected from an adult with an advanced solid tumor such as melanoma, head and neck, liver or kidney cancer. Each CDR3 is given with its conserved first and last residue. Each record gives: V gene, clone size, D gene, J gene, CDR3 DNA, CDR3 protein. A D gene is named only where the DNA matches it firmly. Expanded clones are given a class, and other clones once, few, many or no size at all.

TRBV4-2	NA	NA	TRBJ1-3	TGTGCCAGCAGCTTGGTAGGAAACACCATATATTTT	CASSLVGNTIYF
TRBV7-9	once	NA	TRBJ2-5	TGTGCCAGCAGCTTAACTACAGCCGAGACCCAGTACTTC	CASSLTTAETQYF
TRBV7-8	NA	NA	TRBJ2-2	TGTGCCAGCAGTATCAACACCGGGGAGCTGTTTTTT	CASSINTGELFF
TRBV9	NA	NA	TRBJ2-1	TGTGCCAGCAGCGTAGTATCCAATGAGCAGTTCTTC	CASSVVSNEQFF
TRBV11-2	NA	NA	TRBJ2-7	TGTGCCAGCAGTTCCGCGGGAAACTACGAGCAGTACTTC	CASSSAGNYEQYF
TRBV9	NA	NA	TRBJ2-7	TGTGCCAGCAGCCCGCTTTTAGGACATCCCAACGAGCAGTACTTC	CASSPLLGHPNEQYF
TRBV6-1	NA	NA	TRBJ2-7	TGTGCCAGCAGGGCAGGCTACGAGCAGTACTTC	CASRAGYEQYF
TRBV7-9	NA	NA	TRBJ1-1	TGTGCCAGCAGGCCCATTCGGGGGTACACTGAAGCTTTCTTT	CASRPIRGYTEAFF
TRBV2	NA	TRBD2	TRBJ2-7	TGTGCCAGCAGTGCTCCCACCGCGGGGGGACCTCCCTACGAGCAGTACTTC	CASSAPTAGGPPYEQYF
TRBV11-2	NA	NA	TRBJ2-7	TGTGCCAGCAGCCCCCACCCTTCCTACGAGCAGTACTTC	CASSPHPSYEQYF
TRBV6-6	NA	NA	TRBJ1-1	TGTGCCAGCAGTTTCTATAATGAAGCTTTCTTT	CASSFYNEAFF
TRBV27	NA	TRBD1	TRBJ2-2	TGTGCCAGCAGTTTTCAGGGGGCGCCCACCGGGGAGCTGTTTTTT	CASSFQGAPTGELFF
TRBV28	NA	NA	TRBJ2-5	TGTGCCAGCAGTCAGACGAGGGGGCGGGGCCCTCGACAAGAGACCCAGTACTTC	CASSQTRGRGPRQETQYF
TRBV6-5	NA	NA	TRBJ2-2	TGTGCCAGCACCCTTGGAACAGTAGACACCGGGGAGCTGTTTTTT	CASTLGTVDTGELFF
TRBV19	NA	TRBD1	TRBJ1-2	TGTGCCAGTAGTATTGGGACAGCCTCTGCTCATGGCTACACCTTC	CASSIGTASAHGYTF
TRBV10-3	NA	NA	TRBJ2-5	TGTGCCACTTCTCCGGCCGCCCAAGAGACCCAGTACTTC	CATSPAAQETQYF
TRBV7-6	NA	NA	TRBJ2-7	TGTGCCAGCAGCCCGCTGACCGACCCCTACGAGCAGTACTTC	CASSPLTDPYEQYF
TRBV5-4	NA	TRBD1	TRBJ2-7	TGTGCCAGCACTCCCGGGACAGGAGTTATCTACGAGCAGTACTTC	CASTPGTGVIYEQYF
TRBV5-4	NA	NA	TRBJ2-7	TGTGCCAGCAGCTTGGGTGACAGAGCCTACGAGCAGTACTTC	CASSLGDRAYEQYF
TRBV27	NA	NA	TRBJ2-7	TGTGCCAGCAGTCCCGTTTCCCCCTACGAGCAGTACTTC	CASSPVSPYEQYF
TRBV11-1	NA	TRBD2	TRBJ2-1	TGTGCCAGCAGCCCCCCATTAGCGGGGGGACTTACGAATGAGCAGTTCTTC	CASSPPLAGGLTNEQFF
TRBV7-6	NA	NA	TRBJ2-7	TGTGCCAGCAGCTTGGGTACCGGGTTTAGCAACGAGCAGTACTTC	CASSLGTGFSNEQYF
TRBV2	NA	NA	TRBJ1-5	TGTGCCAGCGGGCAGGGGATGGGCAATCAGCCCCAGCATTTT	CASGQGMGNQPQHF
TRBV11-2	once	NA	TRBJ2-3	TGTGCCAGCAGCTTAGTGGAAGGTGGCACAGATACGCAGTATTTT	CASSLVEGGTDTQYF
TRBV6-5	NA	NA	TRBJ1-2	TGTGCCAGCAGTTACTCCGCCAGCCCCTGGGGCTACACCTTC	CASSYSASPWGYTF
TRBV6-5	NA	TRBD1	TRBJ2-3	TGTGCCAGCAGGAGGGGGCCGGCAGATACGCAGTATTTT	CASRRGPADTQYF